The 20 T cell receptor beta chains below all came from one sample that was sequenced in a study of patients and donors after allogeneic stem cell transplantation. From the RT-PCR reads, TCRdb called clonotypes with MiXCR, one entry per CDR3 protein. This table has approximately 200,000 distinct CDR3 sequences, around 40% appearing once. The sample was blood, either unsorted or a sorted T cell fraction (not recorded which). These TCRs come from a human donor who was either an allogeneic HSCT recipient or a stem cell or donor lymphocyte infusion donor (not recorded which). It is not recorded whose cells these are; they may come from a transplant donor.

V gene TRBV5-1 combines with J gene TRBJ1-2, with D maybe TRBD1 (6 bases). Germline values: CDR1 SGHRS, CDR2 YFSETQ. This CDR3 is 15 amino acids long. The ends were cut back, 4 bases at V and 5 bases at J, with 18 bases in the middle. The CDR3 DNA sequence: TGCGCCAGCAGCCCCACGGACAGCCGCGGATATGGCTACACCTTC. It encodes CASSPTDSRGYGYTF.

This chain links TRBV2 with TRBJ1-6; D might be TRBD1 (5 bases). The V and J ends lost 7 bases and 0 bases respectively, with 13 bases between them. This CDR3 is 16 amino acids long. Germline values: CDR1 SNHLY, CDR2 FYNNEI. The CDR3 reads CASTPTVSSYNSPLHF. CDR3 DNA sequence: TGTGCCAGCACCCCGACAGTGAGCTCCTATAATTCACCCCTCCACTTT.

The chain has TRBV25-1 and TRBJ2-1; D is unclear. Germline loops: CDR1 MGHDK, CDR2 SYGVNS. V lost 8 bases and J lost 3, with 17 bases in between. This CDR3 contains 15 residues. The CDR3 coding sequence is TGTGCCAGCCTGAGTTTGGGGTTCGGCTACAATGAGCAGTTCTTC. Amino acids: CASLSLGFGYNEQFF.

The genes are TRBV7-2 and TRBJ1-2, with unresolved D. Germline V lookup: CDR1 SGHTA, CDR2 FQGNSA. This CDR3 comprises 15 residues. V dropped 1 base and J dropped 4 bases, with 13 bases sitting between them. CDR3 protein: CASSLVGRQPYGYTF. CDR3 coding DNA: TGTGCCAGCAGCTTAGTCGGGCGGCAACCCTATGGCTACACCTTC.

The chain links TRBV5-1 to TRBJ1-1, with unresolved D. Trimming pared 4 bases from V and 4 bases from J, leaving 17 bases between. Per germline, CDR1 SGHRS and CDR2 YFSETQ. There are 15 residues in the CDR3. The DNA of the CDR3 is TGCGCCAGCAGCGAGGGAGGTGGAGAGGGCACTGAAGCTTTCTTT. It translates to CASSEGGGEGTEAFF.

The rearrangement links TRBV12-3 or TRBV12-4 to TRBJ1-5; 7 positions match TRBD1. This CDR3 comprises 15 residues. V trimming: 6 bases; J trimming: 6 bases; junction bases outside the gene matches: 11. The CDR3 protein is CASSRSGTAVQPQHF. In nucleotides, the CDR3 is TGTGCCAGCAGCCGCTCCGGGACAGCGGTTCAGCCCCAGCATTTT.

The rearrangement joins TRBV2 to TRBJ1-2, with D possibly being TRBD1 (6 bases). The CDR3 sequence is 14 residues long. CDR1 is SNHLY, CDR2 FYNNEI, per germline. The CDR3 region is CARPLSNRAGGYTF. CDR3 DNA: TGTGCACGACCCTTGTCCAACAGGGCTGGTGGCTACACCTTC.

V usage is TRBV5-1 and J usage is TRBJ2-1; 8 bases fit TRBD1. The CDR3 is 14 residues long. V lost 4 bases and J lost 6; bases outside the gene matches: 6. In germline, CDR1 is SGHRS, CDR2 YFSETQ. Here the CDR3 DNA reads TGCGCCAGCAGCAAGGGGACAGGTCTCAATGAGCAGTTCTTC. Translating it yields CASSKGTGLNEQFF.

V usage is TRBV5-5 and J usage is TRBJ1-4; D call uncertain. This CDR3 comprises 13 residues. Germline V lookup: CDR1 SGHKS, CDR2 YYEKEE (reference sequence). Trimming shortened V by 4 bases and J by 11 bases, and 15 bases separated the two germline ends. For the CDR3, the DNA is TGTGCCAGCAGCCCCCCCCCCGATAGGAAACTGTTTTTT. Protein product: CASSPPPDRKLFF.

This chain connects TRBV4-1 to TRBJ2-7; D call uncertain. V was trimmed by 1 base and J by 1 base, leaving 8 bases between them. CDR1 is MGHRA, CDR2 YSYEKL, per germline. This CDR3 contains 14 residues. The CDR3 DNA sequence: TGCGCCAGCAGCCAAGGTGCCTTTTCCTACGAGCAGTACTTC. Amino acids: CASSQGAFSYEQYF.

The rearrangement joins TRBV12-3 or TRBV12-4 to TRBJ1-2, with a possible D match to TRBD1 (5 bases). The CDR3 spans 12 residues. The V end was cut by 5 bases, the J end by 3 bases, with 7 bases between. The CDR3 is CASSLRDYGYTF. CDR3 DNA sequence: TGTGCCAGCAGTCTCAGGGACTATGGCTACACCTTC.

This chain uses TRBV6-5 with TRBJ2-2; weak D call: TRBD2 (5 bases). V was cut by 10 bases and J by 6 bases, with 15 bases left in between. This CDR3 is 13 amino acids long. CDR1 is MNHEY and CDR2 is SVGAGI in the germline V gene. The CDR3 loop reads CATSPGSAGELFF. CDR3 bases: TGTGCCACCTCGCCGGGTAGCGCCGGGGAGCTGTTTTTT.

V and J are TRBV29-1 and TRBJ2-7; D is possibly TRBD2 (5 bases). The CDR3 loop spans 15 amino acids. Trimming cost V 0 bases and J 0 bases, with 12 bases left between them. The germline V gene encodes CDR1 SQVTM and CDR2 ANQGSEA. DNA for the CDR3: TGCAGCGTTGAAGATGGTCAGGACTCCTCCTACGAGCAGTACTTC. Residues: CSVEDGQDSSYEQYF.

The DNA of the CDR3 is TGCAGTGCTAGTAGCCAGGGGGGGTACAATGAGCAGTTCTTC. Translating it yields CSASSQGGYNEQFF. The chain has TRBV20-1 and TRBJ2-1; D possibly uses TRBD1 or TRBD2 (7 bases each). The CDR3 is 14 residues long. CDR1 DFQATT and CDR2 SNEGSKA come from the germline V gene (reference sequence). V lost 3 bases and J lost 4, with 13 bases in between.

This sequence joins TRBV27 and TRBJ1-1; 10 bases are a match to TRBD1. CDR3 length equals 17 residues. Per the germline V gene, CDR1 is MNHEY and CDR2 is SMNVEV (reference sequence). The V gene end was trimmed by 3 bases and the J gene end by 0 bases; junction bases not matched to a gene: 7. The CDR3 sequence: CASSFPDRGALNTEAFF. DNA of the CDR3: TGTGCCAGCAGTTTCCCGGACAGGGGGGCCTTGAACACTGAAGCTTTCTTT.

A few counts support this clonotype. The chain has TRBV7-8 and TRBJ1-1, with D possibly matching TRBD1 (5 bases). The CDR3 totals 17 residues. Trimming took 0 bases from V and 0 from J, leaving 14 bases between them. Looked up from germline, CDR1 is SGHVS and CDR2 is FQNEAQ. The DNA of the CDR3 is TGTGCCAGCAGCTTAGCGCGACAGCAAGGAGTGAACACTGAAGCTTTCTTT. As protein: CASSLARQQGVNTEAFF.

The chain carries TRBV12-3 or TRBV12-4 and TRBJ1-5; D may be TRBD1 (5 bases). The CDR3 is 15 residues long. V was trimmed by 5 bases and J by 4 bases, leaving 15 bases between them. CDR3 in DNA: TGTGCCAGCAGTCGCTTATCGGGGACTAATCAGCCCCAGCATTTT. This encodes CASSRLSGTNQPQHF.

This clonotype was recorded once. The chain is built from TRBV28 and TRBJ2-4; 8 nucleotides agree with TRBD1. Unmatched junction bases numbered 11, after V lost 4 bases and J lost 0 bases. Germline V lookup: CDR1 MDHEN, CDR2 SYDVKM. The CDR3 runs 18 residues. In nucleotides, the CDR3 is TGTGCCAGCAGTTATTCCCCTACAGGGGGACTAGCCAAAAACATTCAGTACTTC. Its translation is CASSYSPTGGLAKNIQYF. The full variable domain, its missing parts supplied by reference TRBV28 and TRBJ2-4, is DVKVTQSSRYLVKRTGEKVFLECVQDMDHENMFWYRQDPGLGLRLIYFSYDVKMKEKGDIPEGYSVSREKKERFSLILESASTNQTSMYLCASSYSPTGGLAKNIQYFGAGTRLSVL.

This clonotype has only a few counts. This chain links TRBV6-1 with TRBJ1-5; possible D gene TRBD1, 6 bases. Trimming cost V 5 bases and J 5 bases, with 10 bases left between them. Per germline, CDR1 MNHNS and CDR2 SASEGT. The CDR3 totals 13 residues. CDR3 nucleotide sequence: TGTGCCAGCAGTCGAAACAGGGATCAGCCCCAGCATTTT. Protein sequence: CASSRNRDQPQHF.

This clonotype was seen a single time. This sequence joins TRBV20-1 and TRBJ2-4, with 8 bases matching TRBD1. Germline-derived CDR1 and CDR2 are DFQATT and SNEGSKA (reference sequence). The V segment lost 3 bases and the J segment 6 bases; nucleotides outside the gene matches: 7. The CDR3 runs 14 residues. CDR3 sequence reads: CSASRAGQGNIQYF. The CDR3 DNA follows: TGCAGTGCTAGTCGAGCCGGACAGGGAAACATTCAGTACTTC.